The T cell receptor beta chain under discussion was sequenced for a study of CD8+ T cells in alopecia areata. Study results and limitations: Clonality was higher in lesional than normal scalp, especially in alopecia totalis/universalis. Scalp sequencing also captures normal skin's resident alphabeta T cells.

Extracted RNA was reverse transcribed into cDNA, the sequencing template. Clones were read by immunoSEQ multiplex PCR, and TCRdb kept only the in-frame ones, dropping some. The sample lists around 100,000 clones, approximately 58% occurring once. CDR1 and CDR2 from the germline V gene are MDHEN and SYDVKM. This CDR3 has 15 amino acids. V lost 4 bases to trimming and J lost 7 bases; unmatched junction nucleotides: 7. Investigators sorted PBMCs to obtain both CD4+ and CD8+ T cells. In the case of this clone: Its antigen is currently unknown.

The chain has TRBV28 and TRBJ1-6, with 7 bases lining up with TRBD1. Sequencing was performed on CD4+ T cells sorted from blood. The TCR sequence derives from a human donor in good health. CDR3 nucleotide sequence: TGTGCCAGCAGTTCCGCGACAGGGCCAAATTCACCCCTCCACTTT. Translating it yields CASSSATGPNSPLHF. Combining the CDR3 with reference TRBV28 and TRBJ1-6 gives the whole variable domain DVKVTQSSRYLVKRTGEKVFLECVQDMDHENMFWYRQDPGLGLRLIYFSYDVKMKEKGDIPEGYSVSREKKERFSLILESASTNQTSMYLCASSSATGPNSPLHFGNGTRLTVT.